The next 12 T cell receptor beta chains were all read from a single sample in a study of OX40 agonist ivuxolimab in advanced cancers. The assay was immunoSEQ multiplex PCR, and TCRdb's table has in-frame clones only and misses some. Found here are under 70,000 clones, about 85% of them singletons; the top ten hold 2% to 2.5%. Material: CD4+ or CD8+ T cells sorted from blood, obtained in a trial of the OX40 agonist ivuxolimab. These receptors were taken from an adult with an advanced solid tumor such as melanoma, head and neck, liver or kidney cancer.

This rearrangement joins TRBV30 to TRBJ2-6; 7 positions match TRBD1. The CDR3 sequence is 17 residues long. Germline V lookup: CDR1 GTSNPN, CDR2 SVGIG (reference sequence). Unmatched junction bases numbered 6, after V lost 1 base and J lost 0 bases. As DNA, the CDR3 is TGTGCCTGGAGTGGGGACAGAACAAGCTCTGGGGCCAACGTCCTGACTTTC. This gives the protein CAWSGDRTSSGANVLTF.

V and J are TRBV29-1 and TRBJ2-1, with TRBD2 as a possible D gene (7 bases). CDR3 length: 17 amino acids. The V end lost 6 bases, the J end lost 0 bases, and 21 bases lay between the germline ends. CDR1 is SQVTM and CDR2 is ANQGSEA in the germline V gene. In DNA, the CDR3 is TGCAGCGTCCCGTTGCTGGGGGGGCTGACCTCCTACAATGAGCAGTTCTTC. Translation gives CSVPLLGGLTSYNEQFF.

This chain uses TRBV7-8 with TRBJ1-3, with D possibly being TRBD1 (5 bases). This CDR3 is built from 14 residues. Germline assignment: CDR1 SGHVS and CDR2 FQNEAQ. V was shortened by 2 bases and J by 5 bases, with 10 bases between the two germline ends. This CDR3 is CASSLSSGRNTIYF. The CDR3 region has the DNA TGTGCCAGCAGCTTATCATCAGGGCGAAACACCATATATTTT.

The chain joins TRBV7-8 to TRBJ1-1; D may be TRBD1 (5 bases). Per germline, CDR1 SGHVS and CDR2 FQNEAQ. The CDR3 runs 14 residues. The V and J ends lost 5 bases and 3 bases respectively, with 13 bases between them. The DNA of the CDR3 is TGTGCCAGCAGCCCCAGGCGGGGGGACACTGAAGCTTTCTTT. This encodes CASSPRRGDTEAFF.

This chain joins TRBV10-2 and TRBJ2-1, with D perhaps TRBD2 (5 bases). The CDR3 is 18 amino acids. CDR1 WSHSY and CDR2 SAAADI come from the germline V gene. V shed 0 bases and J shed 2 bases, with 17 bases lying between them. CDR3 sequence (DNA): TGCGCCAGCAGTGAGTCGACTCGGGGAAGGCGGACCTACAATGAGCAGTTCTTC. Protein sequence: CASSESTRGRRTYNEQFF.

This rearrangement joins TRBV28 to TRBJ1-5; the match to TRBD1 covers 11 bases. Per germline, CDR1 MDHEN and CDR2 SYDVKM. The CDR3 has 16 amino acids. Trimming at V came to 6 bases and at J to 2 bases, leaving 6 bases not matched to a gene. The CDR3 DNA reads as TGTGCCAGCAGGGACAGGGGGCTTTCGGGCAATCAGCCCCAGCATTTT. As protein: CASRDRGLSGNQPQHF. The entire variable domain, with the rest obtained from reference TRBV28 and TRBJ1-5, is as follows: DVKVTQSSRYLVKRTGEKVFLECVQDMDHENMFWYRQDPGLGLRLIYFSYDVKMKEKGDIPEGYSVSREKKERFSLILESASTNQTSMYLCASRDRGLSGNQPQHFGDGTRLSIL.

This clone was detected once. J is TRBJ1-1 and V is TRBV16, with 11 positions matching TRBD1. Germline V CDR1 and CDR2: KGHSY, FQNENV. V was pared by 4 bases and J by 5 bases, with 12 bases of the junction left unmatched. The length of the CDR3 is 17 residues. The DNA for the CDR3 is TGTGCCAGCAGCCGAGGGACAGGGGGTTCCAGTTGGACTGAAGCTTTCTTT. It encodes CASSRGTGGSSWTEAFF.

The sample holds one count of this clone. V and J are TRBV28 and TRBJ2-5; D is undetermined. The V end lost 5 bases, the J end lost 5 bases, and 6 bases lay between the germline ends. Germline V lookup: CDR1 MDHEN, CDR2 SYDVKM. The CDR3 has 11 residues. The CDR3 here is CASSPRETQYF. As DNA, the CDR3 is TGTGCCAGCAGTCCTCGGGAGACCCAGTACTTC.

The chain is built from TRBV7-2 and TRBJ1-5; D gene uncertain. CDR3 size: 15 residues. Per germline, CDR1 SGHTA and CDR2 FQGNSA. The V and J ends lost 1 base and 3 bases respectively, with 10 bases between them. CDR3: CASSLVQRNNQPQHF. The CDR3 nucleotides read TGTGCCAGCAGCTTAGTACAGCGGAACAATCAGCCCCAGCATTTT.

The CDR3 sequence is CASSRDTGYGYTF. The CDR3 DNA reads TGTGCCAGCAGCCGGGACACAGGCTATGGCTACACCTTC. V is TRBV14 and J is TRBJ1-2, with a tentative D call TRBD1 (6 bases). Germline CDR1 is SGHDN and CDR2 is FVKESK. V was trimmed by 4 bases and J by 4 bases, leaving 10 bases between them. This CDR3 comprises 13 residues.

This clone was observed a single time. V and J are TRBV11-3 and TRBJ2-6; a possible D gene is TRBD2 (6 bases). Trimming stripped 3 bases from V and 0 bases from J, with 6 bases between. This CDR3 comprises 15 residues. CDR1 and CDR2 (germline): SGHNT, YENEEA. The CDR3 region is CASSLGGSGANVLTF. The DNA of the CDR3 is TGTGCCAGCAGCTTGGGGGGCTCTGGGGCCAACGTCCTGACTTTC.

This clone was observed a few times. The J gene is TRBJ2-5, the V gene TRBV7-6; TRBD2 aligns across 9 bases. After removal of 0 bases from V and 2 bases from J, the junction contained 13 bases not matched to a gene. Germline CDR1 reads SGHVS; CDR2 reads FNYEAQ. The CDR3 length is 19 residues. CDR3 loop: CASSLAISFGSGGQETQYF. Here the CDR3 DNA reads TGTGCCAGCAGCTTAGCAATTTCGTTTGGTAGCGGGGGACAAGAGACCCAGTACTTC.